This T cell receptor (beta chain) was captured by sequencing in a study of cytomegalovirus exposure and HLA in healthy donors. The study's findings and limits: There were some V segments, including TRBV6-2 and TRBV6-3, excluded as indistinguishable.

Germline V lookup: CDR1 SGHTA, CDR2 FQGTGA. V trimming: 5 bases; J trimming: 6 bases; junction bases outside the gene matches: 2. The CDR3 extends over 13 amino acids. In this sample, this clone turned up a few times. Its target is not known. The PCR used 60 Vbeta and 13 Jbeta primers. The protocol was immunoSEQ multiplex PCR, while the TCRdb copy is restricted to in-frame clones and leaves out a portion. Here the sample spans around 140,000 clones, over 75% being singletons. V gene TRBV7-3 combines with J gene TRBJ2-3; TRBD1 agrees at 10 bases. The sample taken for sequencing was PBMCs. This clonotype was sampled from a male donor in good health and CMV-seropositive. CDR3 nucleotide sequence: TGTGCCAGCAGCATGGGACAGGGGGATACGCAGTATTTT. Translation: CASSMGQGDTQYF.